This T cell receptor beta chain was found in a study of technical replicates of blood from a handful of donors. There are 14 residues in the CDR3. V was shortened by 0 bases and J by 5 bases, with 10 bases between the two germline ends. Germline CDR1 is MGHRA and CDR2 is YSYEKL. This table comes from immunoSEQ multiplex PCR, and its TCRdb copy is limited to in-frame clones, with some not included. The profile shows 70,000 to 95,000 clones, approximately 95% of them singletons. The sequence was obtained from a human donor in good health. The chain employs TRBV4-1 and TRBJ1-1, with D unresolved. The specimen was T cells isolated from PBMCs. CDR3: CASSQDTRRTEAFF. The CDR3 DNA reads TGCGCCAGCAGCCAAGATACTAGGAGGACTGAAGCTTTCTTT.